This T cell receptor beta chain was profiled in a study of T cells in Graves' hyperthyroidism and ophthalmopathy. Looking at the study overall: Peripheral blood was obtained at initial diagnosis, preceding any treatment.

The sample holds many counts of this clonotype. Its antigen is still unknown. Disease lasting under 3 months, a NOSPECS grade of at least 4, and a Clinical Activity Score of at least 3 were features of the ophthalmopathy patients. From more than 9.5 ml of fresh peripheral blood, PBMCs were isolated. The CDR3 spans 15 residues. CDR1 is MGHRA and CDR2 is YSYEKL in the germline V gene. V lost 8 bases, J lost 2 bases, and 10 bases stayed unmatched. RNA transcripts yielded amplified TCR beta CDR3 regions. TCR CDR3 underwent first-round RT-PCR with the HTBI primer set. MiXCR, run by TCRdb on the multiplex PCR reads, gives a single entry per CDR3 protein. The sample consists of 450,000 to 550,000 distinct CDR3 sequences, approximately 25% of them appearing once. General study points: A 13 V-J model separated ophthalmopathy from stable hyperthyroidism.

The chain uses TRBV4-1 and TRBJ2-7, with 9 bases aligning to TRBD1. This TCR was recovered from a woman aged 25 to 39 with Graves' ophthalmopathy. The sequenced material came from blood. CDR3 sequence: CASRLTGTGPYEQYF. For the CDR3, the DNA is TGCGCCAGCCGCCTGACCGGGACAGGGCCCTACGAGCAGTACTTC.